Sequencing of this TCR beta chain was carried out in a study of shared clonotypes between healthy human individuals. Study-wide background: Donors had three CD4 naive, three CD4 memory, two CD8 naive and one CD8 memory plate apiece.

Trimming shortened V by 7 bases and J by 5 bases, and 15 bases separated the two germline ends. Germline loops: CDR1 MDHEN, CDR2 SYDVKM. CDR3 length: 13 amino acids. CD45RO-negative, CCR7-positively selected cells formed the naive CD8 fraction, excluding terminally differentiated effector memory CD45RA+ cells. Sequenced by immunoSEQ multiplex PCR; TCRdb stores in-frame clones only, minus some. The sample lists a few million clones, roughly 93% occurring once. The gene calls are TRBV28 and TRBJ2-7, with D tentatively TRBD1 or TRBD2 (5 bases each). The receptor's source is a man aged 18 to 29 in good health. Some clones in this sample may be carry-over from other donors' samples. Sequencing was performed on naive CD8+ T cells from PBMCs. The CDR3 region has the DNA TGTGCCAGCACCGAGGGGTGGGTCCACGAGCAGTACTTC. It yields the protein CASTEGWVHEQYF.